Listed below are T cell receptor beta chains from one sample, sequenced in a study of blood T cell repertoires in COVID-19. TCRdb's copy holds only in-frame clones and misses some; the assay was immunoSEQ multiplex PCR. The sample lists over 120,000 clones, around 86% seen once, with roughly two fifths in the top ten. Sequenced: peripheral blood. The receptors come from a man aged 45 to 65 who had recovered from COVID-19. Both conserved end residues are part of each CDR3.

j_call v_call cdr3_length cdr3_aa
TRBJ2-4 TRBV21-1 16 CASSTIPGTGGFIQYF
TRBJ2-3 TRBV5-1 19 CASSLGYSRTSGYTDTQYF
TRBJ1-4 TRBV4-3 15 CASSQDSGIGEKLFF
TRBJ2-3 TRBV6-5 15 CASSYLGLNTDTQYF
TRBJ2-3 TRBV4-3 16 CASSQGLAGGADTQYF
TRBJ1-1 TRBV5-1 14 CASSLGDRGTEAFF
TRBJ1-2 TRBV7-8 16 CASSFGGGRGQAGYTF
TRBJ1-2 TRBV4-3 14 CASSQDSQYYGYTF
TRBJ2-2 TRBV5-1 17 CASSLEASGGATGELFF
TRBJ2-7 TRBV11-3 15 CASSLNPGAGYEQYF
TRBJ2-1 TRBV2 14 CASRAPTGVNEQFF
TRBJ1-2 TRBV6-5 12 CASSYNGDGYTF
TRBJ2-5 TRBV2 15 CASKLAGVIQETQYF
TRBJ1-2 TRBV5-6 15 CASSLASGGNYGYTF
TRBJ1-2 TRBV19 15 CASGTQGASDYGYTF
TRBJ2-7 TRBV6-5 11 CASRTGIEQYF
TRBJ2-1 TRBV9 18 CASSVALTSGGYYNEQFF
TRBJ2-3 TRBV11-3 14 CASSSGQSTDTQYF
TRBJ2-7 TRBV18 15 CASSPGTSDSYEQYF
TRBJ2-7 TRBV3-1/TRBV3-2 16 CASSQEWAGASYEQYF
TRBJ1-1 TRBV7-9 14 CASSLSGVRDSAFF
TRBJ2-1 TRBV5-6 16 CASSFYRLADYNEQFF
TRBJ2-5 TRBV6-1 16 CASSEYGAGERETQYF
TRBJ2-2 TRBV7-2 17 CASSFGLAGGHGGELFF
TRBJ2-5 TRBV7-2 15 CASSRTSGGQETQYF
TRBJ1-6 TRBV7-2 12 CASRDPPGALHF
TRBJ2-7 TRBV15 16 CATSRDPGGLVYEQYF
TRBJ2-1 TRBV6-5 14 CASKRGDSGNEQFF
TRBJ1-5 TRBV27 14 CASSSGQGNQPQHF
TRBJ1-5 TRBV6-5 12 CASRYSNQPQHF
TRBJ1-1 TRBV4-3 18 CASSQGSTGRGKNTEAFF
TRBJ2-2 TRBV27 15 CASTRGGGAAGELFF
TRBJ1-6 TRBV5-1 15 CASSLESSGRSPLHF
TRBJ1-5 TRBV7-8 13 CASSLPGNQPQHF
TRBJ1-5 TRBV12-5 14 CASGLDRVGQPQHF
TRBJ2-2 TRBV7-2 17 CASSLVPGGRDTGELFF
TRBJ2-7 TRBV5-1 14 CASSQQGAVNEQYF
TRBJ2-1 TRBV4-3 15 CASSPSGGLYNEQFF
TRBJ2-3 TRBV4-3 16 CASSHRTGLPTDTQYF
TRBJ2-5 TRBV5-5 15 CASSSAGTREETQYF
TRBJ2-2 TRBV24-1 16 CATSDSVQGRTGELFF
TRBJ2-5 TRBV4-3 15 CASSRTSGVQETQYF
TRBJ1-6 TRBV5-3 19 CARSLAWETDRGCSSPLHF
TRBJ1-2 TRBV2 15 CASSQIRGFNYGYTF
TRBJ1-4 TRBV5-4 14 CASSSRQGGEKLFF
TRBJ1-5 TRBV5-4 16 CASSPGIGASNQPQHF
TRBJ1-1 TRBV19 15 CASIPSLRGGTEAFF
TRBJ1-3 TRBV18 16 CASSPPGQFSGNTIYF
TRBJ1-5 TRBV6-2/TRBV6-3 16 CASSRPPGVGNQPQHF
TRBJ1-2 TRBV5-1 15 CASSPWTEPNYGYTF
TRBJ1-2 TRBV4-1 14 CASSQDPEIRGYTF
TRBJ2-3 TRBV7-2 19 CASSLDPGLAGTSTDTQYF
TRBJ2-7 TRBV11-2 16 CASSLERRGRLTEQYF
TRBJ2-2 TRBV6-5 14 CASSLQGGTGELFF
TRBJ1-5 TRBV9 15 CASSAQGYSNQPQHF
TRBJ2-7 TRBV4-3 16 CASSHVLGGSIYEQYF
TRBJ1-3 TRBV4-3 16 CASSPNPGQGPNTIYF